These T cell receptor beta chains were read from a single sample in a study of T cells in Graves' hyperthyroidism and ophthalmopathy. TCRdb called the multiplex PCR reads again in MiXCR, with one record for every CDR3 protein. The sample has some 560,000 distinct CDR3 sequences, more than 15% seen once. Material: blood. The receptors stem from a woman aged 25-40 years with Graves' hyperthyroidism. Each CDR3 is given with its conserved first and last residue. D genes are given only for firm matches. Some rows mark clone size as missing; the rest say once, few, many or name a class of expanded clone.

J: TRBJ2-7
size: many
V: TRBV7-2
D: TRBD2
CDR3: CASSLSSGSRYEQYF
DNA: TGTGCCAGCAGCCTCTCTAGCGGGAGTCGGTACGAGCAGTACTTC

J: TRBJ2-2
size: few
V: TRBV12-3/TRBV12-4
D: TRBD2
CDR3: CASSMSGGTGELFF
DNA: TGTGCCAGCAGTATGAGCGGGGGAACCGGGGAGCTGTTTTTT

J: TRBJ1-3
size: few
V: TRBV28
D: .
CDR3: CASSPSGQGNTIYF
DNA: TGTGCCAGCAGCCCCTCGGGACAAGGAAACACCATATATTTT

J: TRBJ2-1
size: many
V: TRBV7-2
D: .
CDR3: CASSQQSGTINNEQFF
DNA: TGTGCCAGCAGCCAACAATCCGGGACCATAAACAATGAGCAGTTCTTC

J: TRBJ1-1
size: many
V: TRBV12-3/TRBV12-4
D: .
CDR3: CASRVDRNTEAFF
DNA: TGTGCCAGCAGAGTCGACAGGAACACTGAAGCTTTCTTT

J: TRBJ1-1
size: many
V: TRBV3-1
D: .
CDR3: CASSPRLTNTEAFF
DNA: TGTGCCAGCAGCCCTCGTCTTACCAACACTGAAGCTTTCTTT

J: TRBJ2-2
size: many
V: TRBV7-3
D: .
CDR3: CASSGAEEGTGELFF
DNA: TGTGCCAGCAGCGGAGCGGAGGAAGGCACCGGGGAGCTGTTTTTT

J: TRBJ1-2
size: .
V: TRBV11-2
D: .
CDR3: CASSLNGFYGYTF
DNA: TGTGCCAGCAGCTTAAACGGGTTCTATGGCTACACCTTC

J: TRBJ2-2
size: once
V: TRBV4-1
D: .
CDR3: CASSRPGHGDGELFF
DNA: TGCGCCAGCAGCCGTCCGGGCCACGGGGACGGGGAGCTGTTTTTT

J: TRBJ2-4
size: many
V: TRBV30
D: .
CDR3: CAWSVASHIQYF
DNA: TGTGCCTGGAGTGTAGCTTCGCACATTCAGTACTTC

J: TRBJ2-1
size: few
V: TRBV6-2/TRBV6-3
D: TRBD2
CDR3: CASRGPGLAGAYNEQFF
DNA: TGTGCCAGTAGGGGTCCTGGACTAGCGGGAGCATACAATGAGCAGTTCTTC

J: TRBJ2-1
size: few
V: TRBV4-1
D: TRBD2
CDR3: CASSQGRASGQYNEQFF
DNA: TGCGCCAGCAGCCAAGGTAGGGCTAGCGGCCAATACAATGAGCAGTTCTTC